There are many counts of the clone carrying this T cell receptor (beta chain). Its antigen is not identified. In TCRdb, the 5' RACE reads were re-called with MiXCR into one record per CDR3 protein. The sample includes 300,000 to 450,000 distinct CDR3 sequences, 6.2% seen only once; the top ten take about 15%. CDR1 SGHKS and CDR2 YYEKEE come from the germline V gene (reference sequence). CDR3 length: 15 amino acids. The V segment lost 5 bases and the J segment 8 bases; nucleotides outside the gene matches: 11. This specimen comes from a study of T cells after yellow fever vaccination. Study overall: It was SMART-Seq v4 Ultra Low Input that prepared the fractions with low cell numbers.

Study conclusions and caveats: Clones from primary vaccination mostly reappeared after the booster (less than 98% CD4, roughly 87% CD8).

The receptor's source is a man aged 30 to 39 who received the YFV17D yellow fever vaccine. The sequencing used PBMCs, collected 5 days after the yellow fever booster vaccination. The chain employs TRBV5-5 and TRBJ2-1; 9 bases map to TRBD2. CDR3 amino acids: CASSFGLAGAYEQFF. The CDR3 DNA reads TGTGCCAGCAGTTTTGGATTAGCGGGAGCCTATGAGCAGTTCTTC.